What follows is one T cell receptor (beta chain) and its context. Antigen: not known. This entry comes from a study of shared clonotypes between healthy human individuals. Background on the study: CD4 naive cells filled three plates per donor, CD4 memory three, CD8 naive two and CD8 memory one. Whole-study results and caveats: Genetic and exposure-history diversity was limited by the few donors. Clonotype sharing among the donors was expected to vary with sequencing depth.

Every contributor of samples was a Caucasian grown-up residing in Nashville, Tennessee. Here immunoSEQ multiplex PCR was the method, and the copy in TCRdb shows in-frame clones only, minus some. The sample has 2 million to 2.5 million clones, 85% to 95% seen once. The CDR3 is 16 residues long. Looked up from germline, CDR1 is SEHNR and CDR2 is FQNEAQ (reference sequence). The germline V and J ends were trimmed by 3 bases and 4 bases, with 15 bases remaining between them. This chain uses TRBV7-9 with TRBJ1-4; D is unclear. This receptor was taken from a man between 18 and 35 years old in good health. Some clones in this sample may be carry-over from other donors' samples. Sequenced input: naive CD4+ T cells from PBMCs. Indicated subset: CD45RA+ positively selected. The chain's CDR3 is CASSFQIWSLNEKLFF. The CDR3 nucleotides read TGTGCCAGCAGCTTTCAAATCTGGTCCCTTAATGAAAAACTGTTTTTT.